Presented here are 31 T cell receptor beta chains from one specimen sequenced in a study of cytomegalovirus exposure and HLA in healthy donors (dated by TCRdb to 2016 to 2017). Libraries were built with the immunoSEQ multiplex PCR assay. The multiplex PCR relied on a mix of 60 forward primers for TCR Vbeta segments and 13 reverse primers for TCR Jbeta segments. In its TCRdb copy, this immuneACCESS table keeps in-frame sequences only and misses some clones. Where compared with another copy, unresolved V genes explain less than half of these, and the others have no known cause. Within this sample are around 140,000 clones, with about three quarters of them counted one time only. Approximately 2% of the sample goes to the ten largest clones. The sequenced sample was PBMCs. Receptor source: a man aged 35 to 55 in good health and CMV-seronegative.

The chain joins TRBV2 to TRBJ2-1; the D gene is possibly TRBD2 (5 bases). The CDR3 loop spans 16 amino acids. In germline, CDR1 is SNHLY, CDR2 FYNNEI. V was trimmed by 8 bases and J by 0 bases, leaving 17 bases between them. The CDR3 bases are TGTGCCAGCTCCCTAGCTCGATCGAGCTCCTACAATGAGCAGTTCTTC. The encoded protein is CASSLARSSSYNEQFF. The full variable domain, completed using reference TRBV2 and TRBJ2-1, is EPEVTQTPSHQVTQMGQEVILRCVPISNHLYFYWYRQILGQKVEFLVSFYNNEISEKSEIFDDQFSVERPDGSNFTLKIRSTKLEDSAMYFCASSLARSSSYNEQFFGPGTRLTVL.

This chain links TRBV5-1 with TRBJ2-3; a possible D gene is TRBD1 (6 bases). This CDR3 spans 16 amino acids. Germline V gives CDR1 SGHRS, CDR2 YFSETQ. Trimming shortened V by 0 bases and J by 3 bases, and 14 bases separated the two germline ends. CDR3 in DNA: TGCGCCAGCAGCTTGGGGTTTACAGGGACAACAGATACGCAGTATTTT. This encodes CASSLGFTGTTDTQYF.

The rearrangement links TRBV9 to TRBJ1-6, with TRBD1 identical over 9 bases. The ends lost 2 bases at V and 9 bases at J; junction bases unmatched: 6. CDR1 and CDR2 (germline): SGDLS, YYNGEE. The CDR3 is 15 amino acids. In DNA, the CDR3 is TGTGCCAGCAGCGTGGGGGACAGGGAGAGTTCACCCCTCCACTTT. As protein: CASSVGDRESSPLHF.

This clone was observed a handful of times. J is TRBJ2-1 and V is TRBV6-5; 9 bases map to TRBD2. The CDR3 has 14 residues. Germline CDR1 and CDR2: MNHEY and SVGAGI. After removal of 7 bases from V and 9 bases from J, the junction contained 10 bases not matched to a gene. CDR3 region: CASTGTSSLSEQFF. In DNA form, the CDR3 reads TGTGCCAGCACCGGGACTAGCTCCCTCTCTGAGCAGTTCTTC.

A few counts support this clone. The rearrangement uses TRBV28 and TRBJ2-1; TRBD1 matches 9 bases. This CDR3 spans 16 amino acids. The V and J ends lost 2 bases and 4 bases, in that order; junction bases with no gene match: 6. Germline values: CDR1 MDHEN, CDR2 SYDVKM. As DNA, the CDR3 is TGTGCCAGCAGTTTACCGGGACAGGGACCTTACAATGAGCAGTTCTTC. Its protein is CASSLPGQGPYNEQFF.

The genes are TRBV18 and TRBJ1-2, with D possibly being TRBD1 (5 bases). Germline CDR1 and CDR2: KGHSH and LQKENI. The CDR3 contains 14 residues. Trimming stripped 0 bases from V and 0 bases from J, with 5 bases between. The CDR3 is CASSPPTANYGYTF. The CDR3 DNA is TGTGCCAGCTCACCACCGACAGCTAACTATGGCTACACCTTC.

CDR3 loop: CASSSQGTEAFF. CDR3 nucleotides: TGTGCCAGCAGTTCACAGGGGACTGAAGCTTTCTTT. This chain connects TRBV27 to TRBJ1-1, with TRBD1 identical over 7 bases. V was pared by 4 bases and J by 5 bases, with 1 base of the junction left unmatched. Germline CDR1 is MNHEY and CDR2 is SMNVEV (reference sequence). This CDR3 comprises 12 residues.

The genes are TRBV5-4 and TRBJ2-5; D unresolved. Germline V CDR1 and CDR2: SGHNT, YYREEE (reference sequence). Trimming removed 4 bases at V and 4 bases at J, with 14 bases between. This CDR3 has 14 residues. CDR3 amino acids: CASSPGGRLETQYF. In nucleotides, the CDR3 is TGTGCCAGCAGCCCGGGTGGCCGTTTAGAGACCCAGTACTTC.

This clone was recorded a few times. This chain joins TRBV5-6 and TRBJ2-7; 9 nucleotides match TRBD1. The J segment lost 4 bases and the V segment lost 0 bases, leaving 5 bases of the junction unmatched. Germline V gene lookup returns CDR1 SGHDT and CDR2 YYEEEE. The CDR3 has 15 amino acids. The CDR3 is CASSLGTGVNYEQYF. CDR3 coding DNA: TGTGCCAGCAGCTTGGGGACAGGGGTTAATTACGAGCAGTACTTC.

This rearrangement joins TRBV4-1 to TRBJ2-2, with D perhaps TRBD1 (5 bases). The CDR3 spans 15 residues. The germline gives CDR1 MGHRA, CDR2 YSYEKL. Trimming cost V 4 bases and J 4 bases, with 13 bases left between them. The chain's CDR3 is CASSRFLTGTGELFF. The CDR3 DNA sequence: TGCGCCAGCAGCCGATTCCTCACAGGCACCGGGGAGCTGTTTTTT.

The chain has TRBV19 and TRBJ2-2; 12 bases line up with TRBD2. CDR3 length: 17 residues. After removal of 0 bases from V and 6 bases from J, the junction contained 5 bases not matched to a gene. The germline gives CDR1 LNHDA, CDR2 SQIVND (reference sequence). In nucleotides, the CDR3 is TGTGCCAGTAGTATAGATCAGCCTAGCGGGAGGGCCGGGGAGCTGTTTTTT. Its translation is CASSIDQPSGRAGELFF.

The chain has TRBV29-1 and TRBJ2-7; 7 bases align to TRBD1. Germline assignment: CDR1 SQVTM and CDR2 ANQGSEA. The CDR3 loop spans 12 amino acids. V lost 5 bases and J lost 3; bases outside the gene matches: 4. The CDR3 DNA reads TGCAGCGTTTTAGGGGGCGGCTACGAGCAGTACTTC. Translated, it gives CSVLGGGYEQYF.

V and J are TRBV21-1 and TRBJ1-2. TRBV21-1 constitutes a pseudogene. The CDR3 contains 14 residues. CDR3 sequence: CASSCWGGNYGYTF. CDR3 DNA sequence: TGTGCCAGCAGCTGTTGGGGGGGGAACTATGGCTACACCTTC.

The J gene is TRBJ2-2, the V gene TRBV5-1, with D perhaps TRBD2 (7 bases). Trimming cost V 2 bases and J 3 bases, with 14 bases left between them. The germline gives CDR1 SGHRS, CDR2 YFSETQ. This CDR3 region has 16 residues. CDR3 bases: TGCGCCAGCAGCTTATCGGGGGGCGCAGACACCGGGGAGCTGTTTTTT. It yields the protein CASSLSGGADTGELFF.

The chain joins TRBV11-3 to TRBJ2-2; 7 nucleotides match TRBD1. Trimming at V came to 5 bases and at J to 0 bases, leaving 6 bases not matched to a gene. The V gene's germline CDR1 is SGHNT and CDR2 YENEEA. The CDR3 length is 16 residues. The CDR3 sequence: CASSPAGTANTGELFF. The CDR3 DNA reads TGTGCCAGCAGCCCCGCCGGGACAGCGAACACCGGGGAGCTGTTTTTT.

The V gene is TRBV5-5, the J gene TRBJ1-5; TRBD1 is a possible D gene (5 bases). V was shortened by 0 bases and J by 3 bases, with 7 bases between the two germline ends. CDR1 is SGHKS, CDR2 YYEKEE, per germline (reference sequence). CDR3 size: 14 residues. CDR3 in DNA: TGTGCCAGCAGCTTGGAAGGGGTCAATCAGCCCCAGCATTTT. It codes for CASSLEGVNQPQHF.

This rearrangement joins TRBV10-3 to TRBJ1-6; TRBD1 agrees at 9 bases. The CDR3 sequence is 16 residues long. V gave up 3 bases and J gave up 10 bases; unmatched junction bases: 10. Germline V gene sequence: CDR1 ENHRY, CDR2 SYGVKD. DNA of the CDR3: TGTGCCATCAGTGACCCCGGGACAGGGCCGGTGTCACCCCTCCACTTT. This sequence encodes CAISDPGTGPVSPLHF.

The genes are TRBV14 and TRBJ1-3; D possibly corresponds to TRBD1 (5 bases). The V gene lost 1 base and the J gene lost 1 base, with 11 bases spanning the gap. The CDR3 has 16 amino acids. CDR1 SGHDN and CDR2 FVKESK come from the germline V gene. The CDR3: CASSQVQGRSGNTIYF. CDR3 nucleotide sequence: TGTGCCAGCAGCCAAGTTCAGGGAAGGTCTGGAAACACCATATATTTT.

The chain couples TRBV19 to TRBJ2-7, with D possibly TRBD1 on 5 matching bases. Trimming pared 5 bases from V and 4 bases from J, leaving 12 bases between. The CDR3 has 13 amino acids. Germline-derived CDR1 and CDR2 are LNHDA and SQIVND (reference sequence). CDR3 residues: CASSPGSGYEQYF. In DNA, the CDR3 is TGTGCCAGTAGTCCAGGGTCGGGTTACGAGCAGTACTTC.

The chain employs TRBV28 and TRBJ2-7; D may be TRBD2 (6 bases). Trimming pared 5 bases from V and 2 bases from J, leaving 10 bases between. Germline-derived CDR1 and CDR2 are MDHEN and SYDVKM. CDR3 size: 13 residues. Here the CDR3 reads CASSEPGAYEQYF. The CDR3 DNA reads TGTGCCAGCAGTGAGCCGGGAGCCTACGAGCAGTACTTC.

The chain employs TRBV4-1 and TRBJ2-3; maybe TRBD1 (5 bases). The V end was cut by 1 base, the J end by 4 bases, with 15 bases between. Germline values: CDR1 MGHRA, CDR2 YSYEKL. This CDR3 has 16 amino acids. CDR3 loop: CASSQGGQPAPDTQYF. The CDR3 coding sequence is TGCGCCAGCAGCCAAGGGGGCCAACCCGCCCCAGATACGCAGTATTTT.

V is TRBV5-1 and J is TRBJ1-4, with 9 positions matching TRBD1. CDR1 SGHRS and CDR2 YFSETQ come from the germline V gene. V lost 4 bases and J lost 7; bases outside the gene matches: 11. The CDR3 runs to 16 residues. For the CDR3, the DNA is TGCGCCAGCAGCCCCGGCCCGGGACAGGGAATTGAAAAACTGTTTTTT. Translating gives CASSPGPGQGIEKLFF.

This chain connects TRBV4-1 to TRBJ2-7, with 10 bases aligning to TRBD2. The J segment lost 3 bases and the V segment lost 1 base, leaving 6 bases of the junction unmatched. CDR3 length equals 16 residues. Germline lookup yields CDR1 MGHRA and CDR2 YSYEKL. CDR3 residues: CASSQGSGGPLYEQYF. DNA of the CDR3: TGCGCCAGCAGCCAAGGTAGCGGGGGGCCCCTCTACGAGCAGTACTTC.

This clone was picked up one time. The chain uses TRBV7-2 and TRBJ1-4, with D tentatively TRBD1 (5 bases). Trimming stripped 5 bases from V and 8 bases from J, with 15 bases between. CDR3 length: 14 amino acids. Germline CDR1 SGHTA, CDR2 FQGNSA. The CDR3 spells CASSQQAGPEKLFF. CDR3 sequence (DNA): TGTGCCAGCAGCCAACAAGCGGGGCCCGAAAAACTGTTTTTT.

This rearrangement joins TRBV28 to TRBJ1-5; D possibly corresponds to TRBD1 (5 bases). Germline V gene data show CDR1 as MDHEN and CDR2 as SYDVKM. The CDR3 covers 16 residues. Trimming shortened V by 2 bases and J by 2 bases, and 13 bases separated the two germline ends. The CDR3 bases are TGTGCCAGCAGTTTAAGGGGCAGGGTAGGCAATCAGCCCCAGCATTTT. It codes for CASSLRGRVGNQPQHF.

The chain joins TRBV10-3 to TRBJ1-1, with D tentatively TRBD1 (6 bases). The CDR3 contains 12 residues. Germline values: CDR1 ENHRY, CDR2 SYGVKD. Trimming took off 3 bases at V and 6 bases at J, with 8 bases between the two ends. In DNA, the CDR3 is TGTGCCATCAGTGATGCAGGGGCTGAAGCTTTCTTT. Translation gives CAISDAGAEAFF.

The V and J genes are TRBV6-1 and TRBJ1-6, with TRBD1 matching 7 bases. The J segment lost 7 bases and the V segment lost 6 bases, leaving 6 bases of the junction unmatched. Germline CDR1 and CDR2: MNHNS and SASEGT. This CDR3 spans 14 amino acids. The CDR3 DNA reads TGTGCCAGCAGCCTTTCACAGGGGAATTCACCCCTCCACTTT. This gives the protein CASSLSQGNSPLHF.

This clone was observed a single time. This chain connects TRBV10-3 to TRBJ2-5; tentatively, D is TRBD1 (6 bases). With the DNA end fitting TRBJ2-7 better, the J assignment may be wrong. CDR1 ENHRY and CDR2 SYGVKD come from the germline V gene. This CDR3 contains 15 residues. The CDR3 nucleotides read TGTGCCATCAGTGAGCCCTGGCAGGGGTCCTACGAGCAGTACTTC. Its protein product is CAISEPWQGSYEQYF.

The chain links TRBV6-5 to TRBJ2-7; 7 bases map to TRBD1. Germline V gene data show CDR1 as MNHEY and CDR2 as SVGAGI. The CDR3 is 13 amino acids. J lost 1 base, V lost 5 bases, and 2 bases had no gene match. The CDR3 spells CASSTGQSYEQYF. CDR3 nucleotides: TGTGCCAGCAGTACGGGACAGTCCTACGAGCAGTACTTC.

V and J are TRBV14 and TRBJ2-2; 8 bases line up with TRBD1. The J segment lost 2 bases and the V segment lost 2 bases, leaving 7 bases of the junction unmatched. The CDR3 is made up of 17 amino acids. Germline V gives CDR1 SGHDN, CDR2 FVKESK. For the CDR3, the DNA is TGTGCCAGCAGCCAACGTACCCAGGGGGCTAACACCGGGGAGCTGTTTTTT. It specifies CASSQRTQGANTGELFF.

This clone occurred a few times. This chain uses TRBV7-2 with TRBJ2-1; D is unresolved. There are 13 residues in the CDR3. Trimming removed 2 bases from V and 8 bases from J, with 10 bases in between. Looked up from germline, CDR1 is SGHTA and CDR2 is FQGNSA. CDR3 in DNA: TGTGCCAGCAGCTTAAGTAGCCTCTATGAGCAGTTCTTC. Protein: CASSLSSLYEQFF. Using reference TRBV7-2 and TRBJ2-1 for the parts outside the CDR3, the full variable domain is GAGVSQSPSNKVTEKGKDVELRCDPISGHTALYWYRQSLGQGLEFLIYFQGNSAPDKSGLPSDRFSAERTGGSVSTLTIQRTQQEDSAVYLCASSLSSLYEQFFGPGTRLTVL.